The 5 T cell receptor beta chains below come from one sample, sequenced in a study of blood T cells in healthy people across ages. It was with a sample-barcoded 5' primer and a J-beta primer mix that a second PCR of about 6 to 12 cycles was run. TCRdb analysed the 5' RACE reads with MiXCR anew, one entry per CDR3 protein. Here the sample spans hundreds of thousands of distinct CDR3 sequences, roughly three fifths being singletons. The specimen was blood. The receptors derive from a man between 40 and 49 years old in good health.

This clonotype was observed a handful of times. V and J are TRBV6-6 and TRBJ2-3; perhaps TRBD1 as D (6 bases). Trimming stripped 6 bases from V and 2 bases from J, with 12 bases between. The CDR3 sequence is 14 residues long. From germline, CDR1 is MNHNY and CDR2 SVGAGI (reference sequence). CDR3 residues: CASRPRTDTDTQYF. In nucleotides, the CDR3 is TGTGCCAGCAGACCCCGGACAGACACAGATACGCAGTATTTT.

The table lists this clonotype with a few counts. CDR3 amino acids: CASSLFTLRGPNQPQHF. The CDR3 DNA reads as TGTGCCAGCAGTTTATTCACACTTCGGGGGCCCAATCAGCCCCAGCATTTT. The chain employs TRBV28 and TRBJ1-5, with a tentative D call TRBD1 (6 bases). CDR3 size: 17 residues. The V and J ends lost 1 base and 3 bases respectively, with 16 bases between them. Germline values: CDR1 MDHEN, CDR2 SYDVKM.

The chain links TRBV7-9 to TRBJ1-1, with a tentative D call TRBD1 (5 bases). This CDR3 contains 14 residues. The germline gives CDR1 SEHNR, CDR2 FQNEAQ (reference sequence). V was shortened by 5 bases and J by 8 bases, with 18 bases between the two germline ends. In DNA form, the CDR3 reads TGTGCCAGCAGCCCTAGGGGAGGCCCCGCCGAAGCTTTCTTT. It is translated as CASSPRGGPAEAFF. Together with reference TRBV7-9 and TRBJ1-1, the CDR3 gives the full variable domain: DTGVSQNPRHKITKRGQNVTFRCDPISEHNRLYWYRQTLGQGPEFLTYFQNEAQLEKSRLLSDRFSAERPKGSFSTLEIQRTEQGDSAMYLCASSPRGGPAEAFFGQGTRLTVV.

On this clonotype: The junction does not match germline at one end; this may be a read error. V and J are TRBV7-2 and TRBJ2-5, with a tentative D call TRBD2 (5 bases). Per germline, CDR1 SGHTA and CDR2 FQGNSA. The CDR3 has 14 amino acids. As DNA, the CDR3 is TGTGCCAGCAGCTTTCGCCCCGGAGGCGAGATCCAGTACTTC. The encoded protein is CASSFRPGGEIQYF.

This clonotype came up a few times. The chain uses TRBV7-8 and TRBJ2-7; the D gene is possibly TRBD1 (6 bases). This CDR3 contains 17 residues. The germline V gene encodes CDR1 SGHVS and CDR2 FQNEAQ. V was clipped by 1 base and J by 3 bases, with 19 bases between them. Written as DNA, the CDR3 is TGTGCCAGCAGCTTAGTCCCCCCCCCAGGGGTAAACTACGAGCAGTACTTC. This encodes CASSLVPPPGVNYEQYF.